A single sample gave rise to the 9 T cell receptor beta chains below, sequenced in a study of blood T cell repertoires in COVID-19. Clones were read by immunoSEQ multiplex PCR, and TCRdb kept only the in-frame ones, dropping some. The sample yields approximately 300,000 clones, 75% to 90% seen once. Sequencing input: PBMCs or T cells enriched from blood (not recorded which). The receptors derive from a man aged 55 to 70 who had recovered from COVID-19.

This clone was counted once. The chain links TRBV4-3 to TRBJ1-2; 8 nucleotides line up with TRBD1. CDR3 length equals 14 residues. The germline V gene encodes CDR1 LGHNA and CDR2 YSLEER. V gave up 2 bases and J gave up 7 bases; unmatched junction bases: 6. The CDR3 DNA is TGCGCCAGCAGCCAAAGGACAGGGTATGGTGGCTACACCTTC. This translates into CASSQRTGYGGYTF.

The chain has TRBV28 and TRBJ2-1; TRBD2 agrees at 11 bases. The CDR3 contains 14 residues. CDR1 is MDHEN, CDR2 SYDVKM, per germline. V shed 6 bases and J 13 bases; nucleotides not matched to a gene: 11. CDR3 sequence: CASSHLLAGGLQFF. DNA for the CDR3: TGTGCCAGCAGCCATCTTCTAGCGGGAGGTCTTCAGTTCTTC.

V and J are TRBV5-1 and TRBJ1-2, with 11 bases matching TRBD1. In germline, CDR1 is SGHRS, CDR2 YFSETQ. J gave up 7 bases and V 2 bases, and 10 bases lay outside the gene matches. The CDR3 length is 16 residues. CDR3 bases: TGCGCCAGCAGCTTAAACCCCGGACAGGGGGCGGGTGGCTACACCTTC. It specifies CASSLNPGQGAGGYTF.

The V call is TRBV27, the J call TRBJ1-4, with D maybe TRBD1 (6 bases). Deletions cut 3 bases from V and 0 bases from J, with 8 bases between. Germline values: CDR1 MNHEY, CDR2 SMNVEV (reference sequence). The CDR3 is 15 amino acids. DNA of the CDR3: TGTGCCAGCAGTTTGGACAGCTCAACTAATGAAAAACTGTTTTTT. Its translation is CASSLDSSTNEKLFF.

This chain connects TRBV29-1 to TRBJ2-2; D is undetermined. Germline V gene sequence: CDR1 SQVTM, CDR2 ANQGSEA. This CDR3 is 13 amino acids long. The V end lost 4 bases, the J end lost 2 bases, and 8 bases lay between the germline ends. The DNA for the CDR3 is TGCAGCGTTGTATTACTCAACACCGGGGAGCTGTTTTTT. Translating gives CSVVLLNTGELFF.

This sequence joins TRBV9 and TRBJ1-6; D is unclear. The length of the CDR3 is 17 residues. V was trimmed by 4 bases and J by 0 bases, leaving 14 bases between them. Germline assignment: CDR1 SGDLS and CDR2 YYNGEE. For the CDR3, the DNA is TGTGCCAGCAGCCCTGGCAGTACCAGCTCCTATAATTCACCCCTCCACTTT. It is translated as CASSPGSTSSYNSPLHF.

V gene TRBV7-6 combines with J gene TRBJ1-5; 9 nucleotides agree with TRBD1. Per the germline V gene, CDR1 is SGHVS and CDR2 is FNYEAQ. After removal of 5 bases from V and 2 bases from J, the junction contained 7 bases not matched to a gene. The CDR3 runs to 16 residues. In nucleotides, the CDR3 is TGTGCCAGCAGCCCTAGGGGGGACAGGGGCAATCAGCCCCAGCATTTT. The encoded protein is CASSPRGDRGNQPQHF.

A remark on this clone: The junction departs from germline at one end; a sequencing error may be responsible. The V and J genes are TRBV7-9 and TRBJ1-4; D might be TRBD1 (5 bases). The V gene's germline CDR1 is SEHNR and CDR2 FQNEAQ (reference sequence). This CDR3 contains 11 residues. In nucleotides, the CDR3 is TGTGCCAGCAGCCTCGGGGGACGGTCCACGTTT. Its protein is CASSLGGRSTF.

The chain combines TRBV5-1 with TRBJ2-1, with D hard to call. This CDR3 contains 16 residues. CDR1 and CDR2 from the germline V gene are SGHRS and YFSETQ. Trimming removed 0 bases at V and 6 bases at J, with 16 bases between. The CDR3 DNA reads TGCGCCAGCAGCTTGGGAGGTCTACCCCTAACCAATGAGCAGTTCTTC. This gives the protein CASSLGGLPLTNEQFF.